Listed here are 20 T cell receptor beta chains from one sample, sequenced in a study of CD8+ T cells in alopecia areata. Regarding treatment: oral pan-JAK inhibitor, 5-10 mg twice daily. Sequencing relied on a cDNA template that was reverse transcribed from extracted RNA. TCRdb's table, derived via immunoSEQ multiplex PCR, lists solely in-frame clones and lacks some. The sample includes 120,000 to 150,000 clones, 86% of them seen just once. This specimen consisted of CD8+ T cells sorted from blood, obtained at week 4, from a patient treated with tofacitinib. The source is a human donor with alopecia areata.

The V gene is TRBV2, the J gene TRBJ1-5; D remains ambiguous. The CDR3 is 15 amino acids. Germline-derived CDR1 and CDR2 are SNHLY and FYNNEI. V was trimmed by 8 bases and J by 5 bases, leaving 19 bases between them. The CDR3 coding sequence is TGTGCCAGCGCGTCCACCCCCTCTGGGGATCAGCCCCAGCATTTT. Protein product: CASASTPSGDQPQHF.

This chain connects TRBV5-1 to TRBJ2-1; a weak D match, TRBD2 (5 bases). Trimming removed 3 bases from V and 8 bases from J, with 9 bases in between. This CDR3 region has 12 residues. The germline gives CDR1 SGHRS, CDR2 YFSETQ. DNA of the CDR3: TGCGCCAGCAGCTCCCTAGCACATGAGCAGTTCTTC. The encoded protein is CASSSLAHEQFF.

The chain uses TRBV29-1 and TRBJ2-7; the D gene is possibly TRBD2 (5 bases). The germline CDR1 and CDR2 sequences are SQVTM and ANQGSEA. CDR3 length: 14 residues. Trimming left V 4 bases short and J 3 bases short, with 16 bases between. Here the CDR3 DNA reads TGCAGCGTTGTTAGTCCCGAGAGCGGCTACGAGCAGTACTTC. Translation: CSVVSPESGYEQYF.

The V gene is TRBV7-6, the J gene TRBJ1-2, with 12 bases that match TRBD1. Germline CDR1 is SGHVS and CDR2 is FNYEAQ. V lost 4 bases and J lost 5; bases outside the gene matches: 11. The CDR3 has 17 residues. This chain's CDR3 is CASSSGPGTGGTYGYTF. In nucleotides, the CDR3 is TGTGCCAGCAGCTCCGGTCCGGGGACAGGGGGCACTTATGGCTACACCTTC.

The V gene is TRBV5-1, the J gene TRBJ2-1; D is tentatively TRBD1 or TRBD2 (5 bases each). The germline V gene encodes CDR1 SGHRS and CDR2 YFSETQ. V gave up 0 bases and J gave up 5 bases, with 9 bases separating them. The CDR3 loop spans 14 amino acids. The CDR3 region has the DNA TGCGCCAGCAGCTTGGTGCTGGGGGACAATGAGCAGTTCTTC. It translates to CASSLVLGDNEQFF.

CDR3 residues: CASSELPGERNTEAFF. The CDR3 DNA is TGTGCCAGTAGTGAGCTCCCGGGGGAGAGGAACACTGAAGCTTTCTTT. The chain carries TRBV19 and TRBJ1-1; D perhaps matches TRBD1 (5 bases). The germline gives CDR1 LNHDA, CDR2 SQIVND (reference sequence). The CDR3 contains 16 residues. V was pared by 5 bases and J by 1 base, with 17 bases between. The variable domain in full, completed from reference TRBV19 and TRBJ1-1, reads DGGITQSPKYLFRKEGQNVTLSCEQNLNHDAMYWYRQDPGQGLRLIYYSQIVNDFQKGDIAEGYSVSREKKESFPLTVTSAQKNPTAFYLCASSELPGERNTEAFFGQGTRLTVV.

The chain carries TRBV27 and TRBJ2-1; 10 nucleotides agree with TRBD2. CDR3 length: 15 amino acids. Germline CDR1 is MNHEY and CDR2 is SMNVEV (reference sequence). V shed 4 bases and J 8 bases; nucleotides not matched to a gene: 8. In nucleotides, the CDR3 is TGTGCCAGCAGTTCAAGCGGGGGGGCCACGGATGAGCAGTTCTTC. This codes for CASSSSGGATDEQFF.

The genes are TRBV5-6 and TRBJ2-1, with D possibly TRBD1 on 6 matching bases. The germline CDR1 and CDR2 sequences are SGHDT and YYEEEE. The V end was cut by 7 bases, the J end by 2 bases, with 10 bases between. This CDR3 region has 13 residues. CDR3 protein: CASLRTAYNEQFF. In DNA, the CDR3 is TGTGCCAGCTTACGGACAGCCTACAATGAGCAGTTCTTC.

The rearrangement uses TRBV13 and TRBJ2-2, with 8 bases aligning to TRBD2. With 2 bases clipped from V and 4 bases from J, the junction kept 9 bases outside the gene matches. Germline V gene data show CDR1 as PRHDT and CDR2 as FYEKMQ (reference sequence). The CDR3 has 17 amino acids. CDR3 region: CASSLLASGGFTGELFF. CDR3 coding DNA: TGTGCCAGCAGCTTATTAGCCAGCGGGGGTTTCACCGGGGAGCTGTTTTTT.

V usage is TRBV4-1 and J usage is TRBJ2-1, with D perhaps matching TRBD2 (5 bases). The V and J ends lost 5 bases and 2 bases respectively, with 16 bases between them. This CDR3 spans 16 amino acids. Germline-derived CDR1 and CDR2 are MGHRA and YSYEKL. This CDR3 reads CASSSTDGMTYNEQFF. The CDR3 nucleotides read TGCGCCAGCAGCTCCACCGACGGGATGACCTACAATGAGCAGTTCTTC.

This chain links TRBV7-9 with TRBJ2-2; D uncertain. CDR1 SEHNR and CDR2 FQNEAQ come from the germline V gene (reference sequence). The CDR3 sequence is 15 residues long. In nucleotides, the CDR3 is TGTGCTCCAGGCCGCCCCGCTTCGGCGTTCGGGGAGCTGTTTTTT. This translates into CAPGRPASAFGELFF. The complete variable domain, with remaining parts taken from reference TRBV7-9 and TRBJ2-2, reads DTGVSQNPRHKITKRGQNVTFRCDPISEHNRLYWYRQTLGQGPEFLTYFQNEAQLEKSRLLSDRFSAERPKGSFSTLEIQRTEQGDSAMYLCAPGRPASAFGELFFGEGSRLTVL.

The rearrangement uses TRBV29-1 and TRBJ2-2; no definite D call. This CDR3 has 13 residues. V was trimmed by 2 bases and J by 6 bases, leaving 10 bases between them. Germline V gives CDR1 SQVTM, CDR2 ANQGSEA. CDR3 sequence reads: CSVERDFPGELFF. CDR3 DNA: TGCAGCGTTGAACGTGACTTCCCCGGGGAGCTGTTTTTT.

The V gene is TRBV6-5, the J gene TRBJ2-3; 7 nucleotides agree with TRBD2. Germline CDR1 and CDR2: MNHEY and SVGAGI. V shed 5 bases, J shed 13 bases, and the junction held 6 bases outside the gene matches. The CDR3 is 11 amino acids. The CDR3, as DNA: TGTGCCAGCAGTACGAGCGGGGCAGAGTATTTT. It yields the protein CASSTSGAEYF.

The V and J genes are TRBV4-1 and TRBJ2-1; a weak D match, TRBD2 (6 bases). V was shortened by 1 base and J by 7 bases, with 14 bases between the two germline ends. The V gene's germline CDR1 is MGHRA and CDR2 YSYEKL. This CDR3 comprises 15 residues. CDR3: CASSQGPGAQNEQFF. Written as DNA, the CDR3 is TGCGCCAGCAGCCAAGGGCCGGGAGCTCAGAATGAGCAGTTCTTC.

The CDR3 reads CASSPISGVVYEQYF. The CDR3 DNA reads as TGTGCCAGCAGCCCCATCTCGGGGGTTGTCTACGAGCAGTACTTC. The chain couples TRBV7-9 to TRBJ2-7; possibly TRBD2 for D (6 bases). Germline lookup yields CDR1 SEHNR and CDR2 FQNEAQ (reference sequence). The V and J ends lost 5 bases and 3 bases respectively, with 17 bases between them. There are 15 residues in the CDR3.

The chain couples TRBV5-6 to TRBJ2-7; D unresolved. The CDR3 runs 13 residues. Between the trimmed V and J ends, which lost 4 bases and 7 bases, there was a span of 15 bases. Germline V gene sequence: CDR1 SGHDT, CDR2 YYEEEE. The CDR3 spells CASSIYSVGEQYF. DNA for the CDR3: TGTGCCAGCAGCATATACTCCGTGGGGGAGCAGTACTTC.

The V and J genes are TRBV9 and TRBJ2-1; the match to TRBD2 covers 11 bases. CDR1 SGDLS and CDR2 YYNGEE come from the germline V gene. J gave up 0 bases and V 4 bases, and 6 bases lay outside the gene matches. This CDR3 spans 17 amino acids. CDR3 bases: TGTGCCAGCAGCCCGTCTAGCGGGAGGAACTCCTACAATGAGCAGTTCTTC. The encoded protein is CASSPSSGRNSYNEQFF.

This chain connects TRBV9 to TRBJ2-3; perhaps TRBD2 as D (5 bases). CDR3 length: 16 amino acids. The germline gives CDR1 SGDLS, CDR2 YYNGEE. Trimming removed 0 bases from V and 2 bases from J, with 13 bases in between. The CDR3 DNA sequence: TGTGCCAGCAGCGTAGAGGCGGGTAGCATCACAGATACGCAGTATTTT. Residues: CASSVEAGSITDTQYF.

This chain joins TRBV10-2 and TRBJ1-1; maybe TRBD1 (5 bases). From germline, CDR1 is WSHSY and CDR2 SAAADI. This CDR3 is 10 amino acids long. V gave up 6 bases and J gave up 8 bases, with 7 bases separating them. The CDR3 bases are TGCGCCAGCAGCGGACAAGAAGCTTTCTTT. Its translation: CASSGQEAFF.

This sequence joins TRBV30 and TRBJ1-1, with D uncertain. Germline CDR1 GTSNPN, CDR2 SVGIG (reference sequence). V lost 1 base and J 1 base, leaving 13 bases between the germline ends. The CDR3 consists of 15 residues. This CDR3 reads CAWSAYPEGNTEAFF. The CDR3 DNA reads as TGTGCCTGGAGTGCATACCCAGAAGGGAACACTGAAGCTTTCTTT.